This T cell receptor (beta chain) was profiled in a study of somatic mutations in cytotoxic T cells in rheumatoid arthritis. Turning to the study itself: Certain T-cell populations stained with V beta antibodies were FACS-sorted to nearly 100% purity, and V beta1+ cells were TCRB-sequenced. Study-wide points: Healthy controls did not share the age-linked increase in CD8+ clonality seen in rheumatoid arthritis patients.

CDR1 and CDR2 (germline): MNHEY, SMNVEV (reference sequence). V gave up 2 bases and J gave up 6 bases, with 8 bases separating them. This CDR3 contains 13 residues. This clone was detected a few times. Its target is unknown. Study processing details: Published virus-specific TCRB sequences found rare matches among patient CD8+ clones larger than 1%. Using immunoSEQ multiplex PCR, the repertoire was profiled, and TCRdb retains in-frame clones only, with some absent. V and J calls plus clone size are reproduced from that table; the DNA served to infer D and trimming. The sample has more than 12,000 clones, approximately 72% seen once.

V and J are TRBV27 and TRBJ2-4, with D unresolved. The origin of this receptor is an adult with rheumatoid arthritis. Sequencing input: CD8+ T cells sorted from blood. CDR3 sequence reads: CASSLSDGNIQYF. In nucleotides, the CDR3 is TGTGCCAGCAGTTTAAGCGACGGAAACATTCAGTACTTC.